This T cell receptor (beta chain) was captured in a study of T-cell reconstitution after alpha-beta-depleted transplantation in children. Molecular barcoding with unique molecular identifiers was used for the TCRbeta library. TCRdb reprocessed the PCR reads with MiXCR, giving one entry per CDR3 protein. The repertoire holds over 150,000 distinct CDR3 sequences, with 6.6% as singletons. V was clipped by 1 base and J by 2 bases; unmatched bases: 8. Germline V lookup: CDR1 LGHNA, CDR2 YNFKEQ. The CDR3 consists of 18 residues. The sequencing used PBMCs, collected before TCRalphabeta/CD19-depleted stem cell transplant. The source is a boy younger than 10 with acute lymphoblastic leukemia, due to receive a stem cell transplant. This chain joins TRBV4-2 and TRBJ2-3, with 11 positions matching TRBD2. The DNA for the CDR3 is TGTGCCAGCAGCCAAGGTGAAACTAGCGGGGGATACACAGATACGCAGTATTTT. Its protein is CASSQGETSGGYTDTQYF.